The TCR beta chain described here comes from a study of blood T cell repertoires in COVID-19. Per the original data handling: The authors estimated nucleated cell counts from reference gene primer amplification. The method was immunoSEQ multiplex PCR; TCRdb's version includes in-frame clones alone and lacks a portion of them. V and J calls and clone size are those listed in that table; D and trimming were worked out from the DNA. The profile covers some 340,000 clones, with about 87% appearing a single time and less than 6% taken by the ten largest. V lost 10 bases to trimming and J lost 0 bases, with 18 bases between them. Germline CDR1 reads MNHEY; CDR2 reads SVGAGI. The CDR3 covers 15 residues.

The chain joins TRBV6-5 to TRBJ1-1; D remains unclear. The receptor's source is a woman in her 30s who had recovered from COVID-19. What was sequenced was PBMCs or T cells enriched from blood (not recorded which). CDR3: CATELWPTMNTEAFF. DNA of the CDR3: TGTGCCACCGAGTTATGGCCTACTATGAACACTGAAGCTTTCTTT.